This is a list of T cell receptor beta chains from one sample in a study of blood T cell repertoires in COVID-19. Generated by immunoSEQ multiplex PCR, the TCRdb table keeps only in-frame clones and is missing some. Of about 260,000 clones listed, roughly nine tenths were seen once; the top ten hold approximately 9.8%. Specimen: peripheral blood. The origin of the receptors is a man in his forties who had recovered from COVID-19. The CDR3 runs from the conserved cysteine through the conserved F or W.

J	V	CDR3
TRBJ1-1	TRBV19	CASSTYRGRMNTEAFF
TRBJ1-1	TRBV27	CASTGVVGAFF
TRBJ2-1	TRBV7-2	CASSLSGRGNEQFF
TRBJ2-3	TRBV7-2	CASSSILRGPDTQYF
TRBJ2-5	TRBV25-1	CASSTGQSRETQYF
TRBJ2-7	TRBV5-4	CASRPGQGFYEQYF
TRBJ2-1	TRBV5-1	CASSLGGTAGDEQFF
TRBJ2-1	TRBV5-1	CASSSTRSRGEQFF
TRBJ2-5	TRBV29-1	CSAKGLLQETQYF
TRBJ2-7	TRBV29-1	CSVASLAGGREQYF
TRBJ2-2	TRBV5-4	CASSLVAGDTGELFF
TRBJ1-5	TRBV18	CASSPGAGVQPQHF
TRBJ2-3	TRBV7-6	CASSRGLAGDTDTQYF
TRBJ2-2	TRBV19	CASQLAGIPRGELFF
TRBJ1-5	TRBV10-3	CAISESNLQGAQHF
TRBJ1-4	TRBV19	CASTSGTGYEKLFF
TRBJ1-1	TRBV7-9	CASSPGQGPAFF
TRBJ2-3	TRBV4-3	CASSQALDRRSADTQYF
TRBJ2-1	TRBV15	CATAGANSYNEQFF
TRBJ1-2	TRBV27	CASSFSGRFYGYTF
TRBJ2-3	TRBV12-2	CASRLLKGGSTDTQYF
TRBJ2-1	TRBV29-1	CSGGQDNEQFF
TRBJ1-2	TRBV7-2	CASSLSQGGGYGYTF
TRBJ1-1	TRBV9	CASSVGHRGNTEAFF
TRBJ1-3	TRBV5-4	CASSLGTGARSGNTIYF
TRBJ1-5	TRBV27	CASRAGVAQPQHF
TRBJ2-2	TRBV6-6	CASSFSGGNTGELFF
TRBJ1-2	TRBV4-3	CASSQNNNYGYTF
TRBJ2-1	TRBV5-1	CASSSSGGTEQFF
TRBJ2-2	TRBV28	CASSPHLAGKAGELFF
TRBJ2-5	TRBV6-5	CASSYSGSGGSRTQYF
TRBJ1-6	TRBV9	CASSLTGTQAHSPLHF
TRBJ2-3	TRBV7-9	CASSPGTSGVPGDTQYF
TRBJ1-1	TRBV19	CASSISFTGAWTEAFF
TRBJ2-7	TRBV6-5	CASSYYRDGGLYEQYF
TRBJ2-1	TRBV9	CASSVEWGGPYNEQFF
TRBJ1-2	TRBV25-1	CASSEEMTGLFGYTF
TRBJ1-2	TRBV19	CASTEQGAPANYGYTF
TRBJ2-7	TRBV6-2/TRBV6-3	CASSKGGGGTYEQYF
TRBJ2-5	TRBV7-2	CASSFIGGETQYF
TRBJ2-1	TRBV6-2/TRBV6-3	CASSADTSGRPYNEQFF
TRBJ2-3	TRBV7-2	CASSLVWPTDTQYF
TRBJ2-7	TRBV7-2	CASSAQLAGGPIYEQYF
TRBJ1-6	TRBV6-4	CASSEWGDSPLHF
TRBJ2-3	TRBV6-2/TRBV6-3	CASSYFFRGDTDTQYF
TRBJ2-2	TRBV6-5	CASRADRTAGELFF
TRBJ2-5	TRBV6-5	CASSYSWDSWGKTQYF
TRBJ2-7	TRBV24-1	CATSGGGGEQYF
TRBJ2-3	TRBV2	CASSEVLGGDTQYF
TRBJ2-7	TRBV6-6	CASSRINRDRYEQYF
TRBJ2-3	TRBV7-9	CASSRDRVIDTQYF